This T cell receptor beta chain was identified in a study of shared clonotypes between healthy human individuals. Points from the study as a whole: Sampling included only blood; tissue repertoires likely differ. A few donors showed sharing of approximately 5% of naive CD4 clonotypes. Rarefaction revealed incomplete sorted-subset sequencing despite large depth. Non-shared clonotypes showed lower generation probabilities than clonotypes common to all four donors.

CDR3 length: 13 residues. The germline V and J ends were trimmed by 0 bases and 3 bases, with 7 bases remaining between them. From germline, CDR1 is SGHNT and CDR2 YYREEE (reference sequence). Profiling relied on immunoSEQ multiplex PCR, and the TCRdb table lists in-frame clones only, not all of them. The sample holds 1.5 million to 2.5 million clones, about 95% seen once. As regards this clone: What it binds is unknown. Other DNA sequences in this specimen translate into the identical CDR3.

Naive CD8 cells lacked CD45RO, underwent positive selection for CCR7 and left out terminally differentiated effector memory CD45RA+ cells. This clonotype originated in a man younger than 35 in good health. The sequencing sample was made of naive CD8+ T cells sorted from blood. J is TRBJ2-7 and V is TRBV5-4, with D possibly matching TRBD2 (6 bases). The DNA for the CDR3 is TGTGCCAGCAGCTTGGTGGAGGGCTACGAGCAGTACTTC. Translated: CASSLVEGYEQYF.